The 15 T cell receptor beta chains presented below share a single source sample, sequenced in a study of blood T cell repertoires in COVID-19. Method: immunoSEQ multiplex PCR; TCRdb's copy keeps in-frame clones and lacks some. The data contain more than 350,000 clones, 80% to 90% of them singletons. Source material: PBMCs or T cells enriched from blood (not recorded which). Receptor source: a woman between 50 and 59 years old who had recovered from COVID-19.

This clone was seen more than once but under ten times. The V gene is TRBV7-8, the J gene TRBJ1-5; possibly TRBD1 for D (5 bases). The CDR3 is 23 amino acids. In germline, CDR1 is SGHVS, CDR2 FQNEAQ. The ends were cut back, 5 bases at V and 3 bases at J, with 38 bases in the middle. CDR3 DNA sequence: TGTGCCAGCAGCCGATTATATTACTCCAGGGCACGGGCCCTCGATTTTTACAATCAGCCCCAGCATTTT. Encoded protein: CASSRLYYSRARALDFYNQPQHF.

V usage is TRBV19 and J usage is TRBJ1-4, with TRBD1 matching 7 bases. The CDR3 consists of 14 residues. After removal of 2 bases from V and 8 bases from J, the junction contained 5 bases not matched to a gene. Germline V gene sequence: CDR1 LNHDA, CDR2 SQIVND (reference sequence). Here the CDR3 DNA reads TGTGCCAGTAGTATAACAGGGGTAGCAGAAAAACTGTTTTTT. As protein: CASSITGVAEKLFF.

The J gene is TRBJ2-7, the V gene TRBV2; TRBD1 agrees at 9 bases. V shed 9 bases, J shed 5 bases, and the junction held 14 bases outside the gene matches. The CDR3 is 15 amino acids. Germline V gene lookup returns CDR1 SNHLY and CDR2 FYNNEI. This CDR3 reads CARKSLRDRVDEQYF. The CDR3 coding sequence is TGTGCCAGGAAATCCCTTCGGGACAGGGTCGACGAGCAGTACTTC.

This rearrangement joins TRBV27 to TRBJ2-3, with D possibly being TRBD2 (7 bases). CDR1 and CDR2 (germline): MNHEY, SMNVEV (reference sequence). Trimming stripped 4 bases from V and 4 bases from J, with 12 bases between. This CDR3 contains 14 residues. CDR3 in amino acids: CASSYGGPPDTQYF. The CDR3 nucleotides read TGTGCCAGCAGTTACGGGGGGCCCCCAGATACGCAGTATTTT.

This chain connects TRBV7-2 to TRBJ2-4, with 7 bases that match TRBD1. Trimming cost V 5 bases and J 7 bases; bases outside gene matches: 17. In germline, CDR1 is SGHTA, CDR2 FQGNSA. The CDR3 runs 17 residues. The CDR3 coding sequence is TGTGCCAGCAGCACCCCGGGACAGCAGCTCGGATGGAACATTCAGTACTTC. Residues: CASSTPGQQLGWNIQYF.

This chain connects TRBV7-2 to TRBJ2-1, with D perhaps TRBD2 (5 bases). The germline V gene has CDR1 SGHTA and CDR2 FQGNSA. The CDR3 loop spans 14 amino acids. The ends were cut back, 2 bases at V and 2 bases at J, with 7 bases in the middle. CDR3 bases: TGTGCCAGCAGCTTAAGCGGAACCTACAATGAGCAGTTCTTC. This sequence encodes CASSLSGTYNEQFF.

The rearrangement links TRBV4-3 to TRBJ2-1; D ambiguous. Germline CDR1 is LGHNA and CDR2 is YSLEER. The CDR3 totals 15 residues. Trimming cost V 0 bases and J 2 bases, with 8 bases left between them. The DNA of the CDR3 is TGCGCCAGCAGCCAAGACTATGTTACCTACAATGAGCAGTTCTTC. Protein sequence: CASSQDYVTYNEQFF.

The chain recombines TRBV28 with TRBJ2-5; TRBD2 is a possible D gene (7 bases). V lost 2 bases and J lost 3, with 13 bases in between. CDR3 length: 15 residues. Germline assignment: CDR1 MDHEN and CDR2 SYDVKM. This chain's CDR3 is CASSLGGGGKETQYF. The CDR3 nucleotides are TGTGCCAGCAGTTTAGGCGGGGGCGGAAAAGAGACCCAGTACTTC.

The rearrangement joins TRBV2 to TRBJ1-5; 7 bases agree with TRBD1. V lost 0 bases and J lost 6; bases outside the gene matches: 5. CDR1 SNHLY and CDR2 FYNNEI come from the germline V gene. CDR3 length equals 15 residues. This chain's CDR3 is CASSEARAGGQPQHF. CDR3 bases: TGTGCCAGCAGTGAAGCGCGGGCAGGGGGTCAGCCCCAGCATTTT.

This sequence joins TRBV7-2 and TRBJ2-3; 10 nucleotides match TRBD1. The trim removed 9 bases at V and 15 bases at J, leaving 15 bases unmatched. The CDR3 loop spans 13 amino acids. Germline-derived CDR1 and CDR2 are SGHTA and FQGNSA. CDR3 region: CASHYGPGTGVYF. CDR3 DNA sequence: TGTGCCAGTCACTATGGGCCCGGGACAGGGGTTTATTTT. Variable domain in full (rest from reference TRBV7-2 and TRBJ2-3): GAGVSQSPSNKVTEKGKDVELRCDPISGHTALYWYRQSLGQGLEFLIYFQGNSAPDKSGLPSDRFSAERTGGSVSTLTIQRTQQEDSAVYLCASHYGPGTGVYFGPGTRLTVL.

This clone was seen only a few times. The chain uses TRBV19 and TRBJ1-1; maybe TRBD1 (6 bases). The CDR3 spans 15 residues. Between the trimmed V and J ends, which lost 7 bases and 3 bases, there was a span of 18 bases. Germline CDR1 and CDR2: LNHDA and SQIVND (reference sequence). The CDR3: CASMVSGGADTEAFF. CDR3 bases: TGTGCCAGTATGGTATCGGGGGGCGCGGACACTGAAGCTTTCTTT.

This clone has a count of ten or more. This sequence joins TRBV29-1 and TRBJ1-1; D is possibly TRBD1 (6 bases). Per germline, CDR1 SQVTM and CDR2 ANQGSEA. Trimming removed 5 bases at V and 10 bases at J, with 17 bases between. The CDR3 sequence is 12 residues long. CDR3 sequence (DNA): TGCAGCGTTCGAGACAGGCGGACGGGAGCTTTCTTT. Amino acids: CSVRDRRTGAFF. Full variable domain (remainder filled in from reference TRBV29-1 and TRBJ1-1): SAVISQKPSRDICQRGTSLTIQCQVDSQVTMMFWYRQQPGQSLTLIATANQGSEATYESGFVIDKFPISRPNLTFSTLTVSNMSPEDSSIYLCSVRDRRTGAFFGQGTRLTVV.

The chain recombines TRBV4-2 with TRBJ1-5; 7 positions match TRBD1. This CDR3 contains 16 residues. Germline V lookup: CDR1 LGHNA, CDR2 YNFKEQ. V was pared by 3 bases and J by 5 bases, with 10 bases of the junction left unmatched. This CDR3 is CASSHRLAGGDQPQHF. The CDR3 DNA follows: TGTGCCAGCAGCCATCGCTTGGCAGGGGGAGATCAGCCCCAGCATTTT.

The chain is built from TRBV7-8 and TRBJ1-1; tentative D call: TRBD1 (5 bases). Trimming cost V 3 bases and J 1 base, with 9 bases left between them. CDR3 length equals 14 residues. From germline, CDR1 is SGHVS and CDR2 FQNEAQ. The CDR3 DNA is TGTGCCAGCAGCTTGACGACAGAGAACACTGAAGCTTTCTTT. It is translated as CASSLTTENTEAFF.

The chain is built from TRBV7-8 and TRBJ2-7; 8 bases are a match to TRBD1. The CDR3 totals 16 residues. The trim removed 5 bases at V and 0 bases at J, leaving 9 bases unmatched. Germline V gene data show CDR1 as SGHVS and CDR2 as FQNEAQ. This CDR3 reads CASSRDPGQGSYEQYF. CDR3 bases: TGTGCCAGCAGCCGAGACCCAGGACAGGGCTCCTACGAGCAGTACTTC.